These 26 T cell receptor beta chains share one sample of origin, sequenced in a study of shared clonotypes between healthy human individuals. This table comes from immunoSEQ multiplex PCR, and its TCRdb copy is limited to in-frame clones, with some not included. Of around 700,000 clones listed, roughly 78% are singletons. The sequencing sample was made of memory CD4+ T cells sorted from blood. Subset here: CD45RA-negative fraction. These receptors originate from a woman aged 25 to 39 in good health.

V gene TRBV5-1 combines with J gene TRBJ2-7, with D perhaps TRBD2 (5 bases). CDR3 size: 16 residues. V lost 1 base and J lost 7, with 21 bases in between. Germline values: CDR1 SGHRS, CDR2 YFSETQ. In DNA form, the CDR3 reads TGCGCCAGCAGCTTGAAAAGGATGCCGGGGTCGGAAGAGCAGTACTTC. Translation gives CASSLKRMPGSEEQYF.

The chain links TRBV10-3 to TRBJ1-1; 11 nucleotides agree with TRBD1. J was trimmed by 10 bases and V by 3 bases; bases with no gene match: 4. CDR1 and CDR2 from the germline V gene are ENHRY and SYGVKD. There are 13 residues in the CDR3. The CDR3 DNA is TGTGCCATCAGTGATGGACAGGGGGCTAGAGCTTTCTTT. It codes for CAISDGQGARAFF.

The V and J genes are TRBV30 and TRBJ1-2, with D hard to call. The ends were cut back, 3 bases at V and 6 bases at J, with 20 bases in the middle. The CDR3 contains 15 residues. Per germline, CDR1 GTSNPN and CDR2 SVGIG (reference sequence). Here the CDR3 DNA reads TGTGCCTGGAGCCACACCAGCACGGGCACCGATGGCTACACCTTC. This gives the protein CAWSHTSTGTDGYTF.

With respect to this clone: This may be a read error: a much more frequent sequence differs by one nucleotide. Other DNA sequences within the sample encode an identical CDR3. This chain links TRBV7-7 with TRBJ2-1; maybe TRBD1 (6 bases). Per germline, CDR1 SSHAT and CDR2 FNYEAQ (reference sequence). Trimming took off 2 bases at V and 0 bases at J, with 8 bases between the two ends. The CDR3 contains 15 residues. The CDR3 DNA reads TGTGCCAGCAGCTTAACAGGGAGCTCCTACAATGAGCAGTTCTTC. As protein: CASSLTGSSYNEQFF.

The CDR3 reads CASSFSGDGYTF. The CDR3 nucleotides are TGTGCCAGCAGTTTCTCAGGGGATGGCTACACCTTC. This rearrangement joins TRBV6-4 to TRBJ1-2, with D maybe TRBD1 (6 bases). V gave up 5 bases and J gave up 6 bases, with 10 bases separating them. The CDR3 is made up of 12 amino acids. In germline, CDR1 is MRHNA, CDR2 SNTAGT.

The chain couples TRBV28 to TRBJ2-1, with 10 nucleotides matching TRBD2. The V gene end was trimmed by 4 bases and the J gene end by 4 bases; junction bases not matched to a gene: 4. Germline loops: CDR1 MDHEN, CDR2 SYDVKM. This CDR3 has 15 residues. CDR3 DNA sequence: TGTGCCAGCAGTTCGGTAGCGGGAGGTTACAATGAGCAGTTCTTC. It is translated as CASSSVAGGYNEQFF.

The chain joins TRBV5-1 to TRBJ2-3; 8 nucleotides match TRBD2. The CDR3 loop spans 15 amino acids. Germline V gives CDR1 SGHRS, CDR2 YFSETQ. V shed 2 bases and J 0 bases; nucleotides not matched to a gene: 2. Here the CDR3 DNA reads TGCGCCAGCAGCTTACTAGCGGAAAGCACAGATACGCAGTATTTT. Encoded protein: CASSLLAESTDTQYF.

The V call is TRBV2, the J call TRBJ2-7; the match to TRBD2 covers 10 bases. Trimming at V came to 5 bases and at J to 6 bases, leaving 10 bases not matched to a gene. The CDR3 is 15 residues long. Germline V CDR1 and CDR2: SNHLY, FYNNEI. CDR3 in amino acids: CASSIYGTSVAEQYF. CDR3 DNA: TGTGCCAGCAGTATTTACGGGACTAGCGTGGCCGAGCAGTACTTC.

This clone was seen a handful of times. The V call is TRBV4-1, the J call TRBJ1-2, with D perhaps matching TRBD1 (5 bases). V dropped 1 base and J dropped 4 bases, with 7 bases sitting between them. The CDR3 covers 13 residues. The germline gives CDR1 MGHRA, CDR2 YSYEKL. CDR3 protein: CASSQGQIYGYTF. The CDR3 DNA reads TGCGCCAGCAGCCAAGGACAGATCTATGGCTACACCTTC.

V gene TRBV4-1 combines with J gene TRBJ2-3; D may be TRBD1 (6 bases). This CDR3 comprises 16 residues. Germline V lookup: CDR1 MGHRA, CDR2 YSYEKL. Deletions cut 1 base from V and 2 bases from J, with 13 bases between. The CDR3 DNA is TGCGCCAGCAGCCAAGGGGCTAGGGGGACCACAGATACGCAGTATTTT. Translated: CASSQGARGTTDTQYF.

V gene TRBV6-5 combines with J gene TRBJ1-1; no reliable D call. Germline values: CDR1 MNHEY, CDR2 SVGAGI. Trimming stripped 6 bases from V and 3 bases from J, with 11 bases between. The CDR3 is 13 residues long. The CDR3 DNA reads TGTGCCAGCAGCACTGGAGGATACACTGAAGCTTTCTTT. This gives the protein CASSTGGYTEAFF.

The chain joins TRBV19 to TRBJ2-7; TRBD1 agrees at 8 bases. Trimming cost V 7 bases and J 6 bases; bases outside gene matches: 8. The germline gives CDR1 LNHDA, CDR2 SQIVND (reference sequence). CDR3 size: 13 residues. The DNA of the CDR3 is TGTGCCAGTATGTCACAGGGGGGTCTCGAGCAGTACTTC. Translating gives CASMSQGGLEQYF.

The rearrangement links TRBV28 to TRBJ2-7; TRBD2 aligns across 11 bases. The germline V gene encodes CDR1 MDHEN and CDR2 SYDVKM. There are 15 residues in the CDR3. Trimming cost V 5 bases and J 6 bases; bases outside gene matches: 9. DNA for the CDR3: TGTGCCAGCAGTCCTCATAGCGGGAGGGCGCGCGAGCAGTACTTC. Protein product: CASSPHSGRAREQYF.

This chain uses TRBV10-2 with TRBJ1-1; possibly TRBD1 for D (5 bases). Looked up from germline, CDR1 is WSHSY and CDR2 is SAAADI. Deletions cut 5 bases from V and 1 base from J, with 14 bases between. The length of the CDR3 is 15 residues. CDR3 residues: CASSFSGGTNTEAFF. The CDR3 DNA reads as TGCGCCAGCAGTTTCTCTGGAGGGACGAACACTGAAGCTTTCTTT.

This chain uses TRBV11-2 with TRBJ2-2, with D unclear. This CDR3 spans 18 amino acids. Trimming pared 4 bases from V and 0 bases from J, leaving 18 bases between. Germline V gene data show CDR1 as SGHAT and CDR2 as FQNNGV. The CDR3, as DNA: TGTGCCAGCAGCTCCGCCGGGTCCTGGGAAACGAACACCGGGGAGCTGTTTTTT. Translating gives CASSSAGSWETNTGELFF.

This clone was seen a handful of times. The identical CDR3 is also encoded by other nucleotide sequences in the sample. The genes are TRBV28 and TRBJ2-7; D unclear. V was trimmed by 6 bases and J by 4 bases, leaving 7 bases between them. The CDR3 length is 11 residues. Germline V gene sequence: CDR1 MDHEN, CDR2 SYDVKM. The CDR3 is CASSLGYEQYF. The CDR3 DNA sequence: TGTGCCAGCAGCTTAGGGTACGAGCAGTACTTC.

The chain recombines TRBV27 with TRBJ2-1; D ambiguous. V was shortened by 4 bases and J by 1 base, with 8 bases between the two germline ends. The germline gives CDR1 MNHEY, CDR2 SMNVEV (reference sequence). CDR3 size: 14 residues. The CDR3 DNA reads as TGTGCCAGCAGTTCAAGCAATTCCTACAATGAGCAGTTCTTC. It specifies CASSSSNSYNEQFF.

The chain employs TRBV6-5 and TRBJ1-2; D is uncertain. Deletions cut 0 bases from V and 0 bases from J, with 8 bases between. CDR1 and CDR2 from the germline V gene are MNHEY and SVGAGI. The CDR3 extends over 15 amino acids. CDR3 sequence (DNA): TGTGCCAGCAGTTACTCCGGGCGTACTAACTATGGCTACACCTTC. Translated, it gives CASSYSGRTNYGYTF.

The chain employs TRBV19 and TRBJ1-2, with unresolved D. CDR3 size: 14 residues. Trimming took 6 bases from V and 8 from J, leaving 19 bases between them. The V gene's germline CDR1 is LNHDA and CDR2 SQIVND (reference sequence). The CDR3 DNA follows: TGTGCCAGTAGCAGTAGTGGCGCCCTCGGGGGCTACACCTTC. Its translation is CASSSSGALGGYTF.

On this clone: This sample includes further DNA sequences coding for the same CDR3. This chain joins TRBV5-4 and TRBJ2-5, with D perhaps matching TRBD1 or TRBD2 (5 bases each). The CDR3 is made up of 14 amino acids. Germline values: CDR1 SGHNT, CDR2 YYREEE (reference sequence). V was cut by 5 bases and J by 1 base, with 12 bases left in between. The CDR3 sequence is CASSSGTVQETQYF. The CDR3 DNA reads TGTGCCAGCAGTTCCGGGACGGTCCAAGAGACCCAGTACTTC.

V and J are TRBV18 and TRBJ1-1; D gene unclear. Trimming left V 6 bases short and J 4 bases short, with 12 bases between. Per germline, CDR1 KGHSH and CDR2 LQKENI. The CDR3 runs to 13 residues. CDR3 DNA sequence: TGTGCCAGCTCGGAAAACGGTGGCACTGAAGCTTTCTTT. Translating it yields CASSENGGTEAFF.

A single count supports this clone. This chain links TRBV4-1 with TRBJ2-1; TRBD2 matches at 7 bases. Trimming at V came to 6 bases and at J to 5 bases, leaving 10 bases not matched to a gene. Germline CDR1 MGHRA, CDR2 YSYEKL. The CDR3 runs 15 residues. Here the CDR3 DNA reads TGCGCCAGCAGTATCCGGGCGGGGGATCACAATGAGCAGTTCTTC. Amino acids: CASSIRAGDHNEQFF.

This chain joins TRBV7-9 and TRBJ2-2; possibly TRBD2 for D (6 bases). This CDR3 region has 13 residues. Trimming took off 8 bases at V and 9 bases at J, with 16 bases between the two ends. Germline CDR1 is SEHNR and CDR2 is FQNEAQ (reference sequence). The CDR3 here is CASGRDAVWELFF. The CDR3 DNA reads TGTGCCAGCGGGCGGGACGCCGTGTGGGAGCTGTTTTTT.

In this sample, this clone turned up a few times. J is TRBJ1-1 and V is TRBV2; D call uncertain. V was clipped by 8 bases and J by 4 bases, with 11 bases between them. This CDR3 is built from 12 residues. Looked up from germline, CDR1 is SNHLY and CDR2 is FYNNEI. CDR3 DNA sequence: TGTGCCAGCGGAGTATTGCGCACTGAAGCTTTCTTT. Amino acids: CASGVLRTEAFF.

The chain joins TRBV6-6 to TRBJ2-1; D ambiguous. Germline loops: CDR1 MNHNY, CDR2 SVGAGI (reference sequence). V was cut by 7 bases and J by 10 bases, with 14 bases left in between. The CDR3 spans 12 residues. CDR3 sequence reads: CASISVTYEQFF. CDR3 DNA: TGTGCCAGCATCTCAGTTACTTACGAGCAGTTCTTC.

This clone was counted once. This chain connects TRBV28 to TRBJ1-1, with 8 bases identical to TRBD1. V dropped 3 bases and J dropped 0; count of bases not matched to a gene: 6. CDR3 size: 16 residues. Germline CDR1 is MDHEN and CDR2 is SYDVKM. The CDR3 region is CASSLSRDRLNTEAFF. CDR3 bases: TGTGCCAGCAGTTTGAGTAGGGACAGGTTGAACACTGAAGCTTTCTTT.